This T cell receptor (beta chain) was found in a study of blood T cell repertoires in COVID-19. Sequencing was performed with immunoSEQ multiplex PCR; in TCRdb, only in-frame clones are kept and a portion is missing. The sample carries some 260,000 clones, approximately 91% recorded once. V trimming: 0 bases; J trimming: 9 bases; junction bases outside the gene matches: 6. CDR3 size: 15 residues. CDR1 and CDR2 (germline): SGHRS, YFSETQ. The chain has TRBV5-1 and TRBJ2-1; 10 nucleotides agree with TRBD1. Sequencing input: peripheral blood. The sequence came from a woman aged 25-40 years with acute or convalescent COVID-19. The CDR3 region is CASSLGWGQGSEQFF. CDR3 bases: TGCGCCAGCAGCTTGGGGTGGGGACAGGGGAGTGAGCAGTTCTTC.